The T cell receptor (beta chain) described here comes from a study of cytomegalovirus exposure and HLA in healthy donors. At the level of the study: Later, an analysis reported that the 120 or so validation repertoires had used the same platform as the approximately 600 first-cohort repertoires. Study-level findings and limits: Reports credit the classifier with highly specific, highly sensitive diagnosis of cytomegalovirus status. The authors enumerated over 150 TCR beta chains as linked to cytomegalovirus.

Germline V gene data show CDR1 as MNHNS and CDR2 as SASEGT. V lost 6 bases and J lost 4; bases outside the gene matches: 9. The CDR3 extends over 15 amino acids. Here immunoSEQ multiplex PCR was the method, and the copy in TCRdb shows in-frame clones only, minus some. The sample has 100,000 to 150,000 clones, roughly 90% seen once; the top ten hold approximately 2.1%. This clone has a handful of counts. Its specificity is not known. Separation from the roughly 670-subject first cohort characterized the roughly 120-subject validation cohort, to which the donors belonged. This receptor was obtained from a young woman in good health and CMV-seronegative. Material: PBMCs. The genes are TRBV6-1 and TRBJ1-5; 7 positions match TRBD1. CDR3 sequence: CASRWYRGWNQPQHF. CDR3 in DNA: TGTGCCAGCAGATGGTACAGGGGATGGAATCAGCCCCAGCATTTT.